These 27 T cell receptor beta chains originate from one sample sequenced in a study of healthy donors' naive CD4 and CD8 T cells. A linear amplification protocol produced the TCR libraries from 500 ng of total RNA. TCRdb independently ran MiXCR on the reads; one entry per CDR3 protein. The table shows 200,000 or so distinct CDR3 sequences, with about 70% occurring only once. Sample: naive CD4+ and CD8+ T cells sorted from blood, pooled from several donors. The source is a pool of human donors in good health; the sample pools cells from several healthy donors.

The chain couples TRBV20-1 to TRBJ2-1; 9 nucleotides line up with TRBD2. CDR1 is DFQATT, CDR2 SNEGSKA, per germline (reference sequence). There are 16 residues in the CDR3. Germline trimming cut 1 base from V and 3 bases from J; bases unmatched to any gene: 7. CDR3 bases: TGCAGTGCTAGAGGGGCGGGAGGGCCTTTCTACAATGAGCAGTTCTTC. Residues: CSARGAGGPFYNEQFF.

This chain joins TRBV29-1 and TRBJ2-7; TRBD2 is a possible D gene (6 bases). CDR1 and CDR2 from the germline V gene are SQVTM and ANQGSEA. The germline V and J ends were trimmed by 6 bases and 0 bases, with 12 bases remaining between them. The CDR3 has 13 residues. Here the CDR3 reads CSVRRDFSYEQYF. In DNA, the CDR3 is TGCAGCGTGCGTAGGGACTTCTCCTACGAGCAGTACTTC.

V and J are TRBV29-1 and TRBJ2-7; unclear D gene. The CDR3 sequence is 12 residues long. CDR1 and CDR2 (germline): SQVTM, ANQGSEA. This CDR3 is CTGGRRTYEQYF. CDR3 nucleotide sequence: TGCACCGGTGGGCGTAGGACCTACGAGCAGTACTTC.

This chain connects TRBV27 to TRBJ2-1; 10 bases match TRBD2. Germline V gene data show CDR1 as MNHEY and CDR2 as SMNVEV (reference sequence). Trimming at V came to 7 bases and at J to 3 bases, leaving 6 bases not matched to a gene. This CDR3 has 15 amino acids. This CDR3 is CASKASGRLYNEQFF. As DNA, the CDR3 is TGTGCCAGCAAGGCTAGCGGGAGACTCTACAATGAGCAGTTCTTC.

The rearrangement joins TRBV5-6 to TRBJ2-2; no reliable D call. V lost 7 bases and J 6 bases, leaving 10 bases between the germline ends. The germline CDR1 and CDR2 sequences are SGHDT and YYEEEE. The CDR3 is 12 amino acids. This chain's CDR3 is CASETLPGELFF. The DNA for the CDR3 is TGTGCCAGCGAAACCCTCCCCGGGGAGCTGTTTTTT.

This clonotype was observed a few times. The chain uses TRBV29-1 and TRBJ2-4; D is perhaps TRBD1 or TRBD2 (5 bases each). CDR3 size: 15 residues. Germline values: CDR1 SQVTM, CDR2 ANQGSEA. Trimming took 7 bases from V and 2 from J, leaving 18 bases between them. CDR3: CSAVLPGTTKNIQYF. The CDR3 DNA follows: TGCAGCGCTGTCCTACCGGGGACCACCAAAAACATTCAGTACTTC.

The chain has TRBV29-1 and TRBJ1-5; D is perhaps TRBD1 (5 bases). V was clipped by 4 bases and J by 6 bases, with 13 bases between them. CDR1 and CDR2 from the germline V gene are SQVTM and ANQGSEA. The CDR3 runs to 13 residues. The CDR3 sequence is CSVGEQGTQPQHF. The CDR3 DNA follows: TGCAGCGTTGGGGAGCAGGGTACTCAGCCCCAGCATTTT.

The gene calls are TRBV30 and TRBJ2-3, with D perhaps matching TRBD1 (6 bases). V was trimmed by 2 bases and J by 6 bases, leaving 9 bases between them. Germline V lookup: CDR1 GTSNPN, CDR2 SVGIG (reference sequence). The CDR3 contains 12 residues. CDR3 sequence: CAWSKQGDTQYF. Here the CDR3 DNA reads TGTGCCTGGAGTAAACAGGGTGATACGCAGTATTTT.

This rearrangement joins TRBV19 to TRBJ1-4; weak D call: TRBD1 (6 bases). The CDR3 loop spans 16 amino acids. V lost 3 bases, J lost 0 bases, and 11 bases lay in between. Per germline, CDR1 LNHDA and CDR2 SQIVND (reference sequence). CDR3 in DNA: TGTGCCAGTAGTATCTCAGGGGCACCAACTAATGAAAAACTGTTTTTT. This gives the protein CASSISGAPTNEKLFF. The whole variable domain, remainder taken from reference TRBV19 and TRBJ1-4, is DGGITQSPKYLFRKEGQNVTLSCEQNLNHDAMYWYRQDPGQGLRLIYYSQIVNDFQKGDIAEGYSVSREKKESFPLTVTSAQKNPTAFYLCASSISGAPTNEKLFFGSGTQLSVL.

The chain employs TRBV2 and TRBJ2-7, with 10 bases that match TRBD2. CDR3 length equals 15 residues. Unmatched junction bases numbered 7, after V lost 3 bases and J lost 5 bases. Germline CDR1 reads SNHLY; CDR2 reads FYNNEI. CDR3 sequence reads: CASSEASGSSHEQYF. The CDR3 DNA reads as TGTGCCAGCAGTGAGGCTAGCGGGAGTTCCCACGAGCAGTACTTC.

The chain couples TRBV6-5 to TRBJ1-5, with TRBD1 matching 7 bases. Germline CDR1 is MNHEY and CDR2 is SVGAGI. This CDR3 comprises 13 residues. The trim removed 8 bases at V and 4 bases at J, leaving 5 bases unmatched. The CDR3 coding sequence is TGTGCCAGCTACAGGGGACCTAATCAGCCCCAGCATTTT. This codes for CASYRGPNQPQHF.

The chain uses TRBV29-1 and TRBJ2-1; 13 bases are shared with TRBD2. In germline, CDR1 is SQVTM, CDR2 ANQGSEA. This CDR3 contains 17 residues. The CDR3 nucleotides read TGCAGTGTTCCTCCCTACCCACTAGCGGGAGGGCCAGATGAGCAGTTCTTC. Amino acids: CSVPPYPLAGGPDEQFF.

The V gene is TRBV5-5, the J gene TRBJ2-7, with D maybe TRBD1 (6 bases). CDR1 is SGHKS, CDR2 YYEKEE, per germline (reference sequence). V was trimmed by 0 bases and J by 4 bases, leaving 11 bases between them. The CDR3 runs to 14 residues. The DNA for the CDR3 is TGTGCCAGCAGCTTGGCCACAGGGAAGTACGAGCAGTACTTC. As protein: CASSLATGKYEQYF.

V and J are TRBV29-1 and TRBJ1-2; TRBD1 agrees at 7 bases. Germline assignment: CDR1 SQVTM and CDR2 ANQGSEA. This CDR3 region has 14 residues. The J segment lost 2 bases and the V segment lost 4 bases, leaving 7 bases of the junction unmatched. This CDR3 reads CSVGTGPFNYGYTF. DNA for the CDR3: TGCAGCGTTGGGACAGGCCCCTTCAACTATGGCTACACCTTC.

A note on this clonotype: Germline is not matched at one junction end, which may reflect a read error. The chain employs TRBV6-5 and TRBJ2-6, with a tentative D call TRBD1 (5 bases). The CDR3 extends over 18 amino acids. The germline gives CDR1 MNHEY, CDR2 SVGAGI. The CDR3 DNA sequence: TGTGCCAGCAGTTACCCCTTCACGCTCGACTCTGGGGCCAACGTCCTGACCTTC. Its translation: CASSYPFTLDSGANVLTF.

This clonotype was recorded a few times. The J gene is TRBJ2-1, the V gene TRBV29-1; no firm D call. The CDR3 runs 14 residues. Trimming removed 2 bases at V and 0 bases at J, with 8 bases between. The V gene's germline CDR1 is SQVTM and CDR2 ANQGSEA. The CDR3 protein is CSVELGSSYNEQFF. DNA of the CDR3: TGCAGCGTTGAACTAGGCAGCTCCTACAATGAGCAGTTCTTC.

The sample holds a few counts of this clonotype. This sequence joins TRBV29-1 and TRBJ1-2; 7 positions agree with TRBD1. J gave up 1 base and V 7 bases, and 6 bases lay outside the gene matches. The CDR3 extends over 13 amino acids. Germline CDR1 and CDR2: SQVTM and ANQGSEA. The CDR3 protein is CSAGTDINYGYTF. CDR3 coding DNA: TGCAGCGCCGGGACAGATATTAACTATGGCTACACCTTC.

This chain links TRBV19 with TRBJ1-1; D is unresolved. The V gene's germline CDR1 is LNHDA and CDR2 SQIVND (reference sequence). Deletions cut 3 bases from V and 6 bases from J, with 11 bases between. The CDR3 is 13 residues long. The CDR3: CASSIWAGAEAFF. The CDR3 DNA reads TGTGCCAGTAGTATCTGGGCCGGGGCTGAAGCTTTCTTT.

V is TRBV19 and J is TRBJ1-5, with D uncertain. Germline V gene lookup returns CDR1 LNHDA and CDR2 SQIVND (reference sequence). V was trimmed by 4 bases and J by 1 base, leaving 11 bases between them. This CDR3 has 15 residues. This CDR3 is CASSTLITSNQPQHF. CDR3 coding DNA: TGTGCCAGTAGTACGTTGATCACGAGCAATCAGCCCCAGCATTTT. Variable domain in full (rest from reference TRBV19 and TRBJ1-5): DGGITQSPKYLFRKEGQNVTLSCEQNLNHDAMYWYRQDPGQGLRLIYYSQIVNDFQKGDIAEGYSVSREKKESFPLTVTSAQKNPTAFYLCASSTLITSNQPQHFGDGTRLSIL.

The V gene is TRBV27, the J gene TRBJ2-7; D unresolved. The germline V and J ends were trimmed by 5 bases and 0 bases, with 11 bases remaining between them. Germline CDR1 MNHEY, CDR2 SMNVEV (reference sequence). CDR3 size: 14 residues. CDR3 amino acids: CASSATMSSYEQYF. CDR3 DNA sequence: TGTGCCAGCAGTGCGACAATGAGCTCCTACGAGCAGTACTTC.

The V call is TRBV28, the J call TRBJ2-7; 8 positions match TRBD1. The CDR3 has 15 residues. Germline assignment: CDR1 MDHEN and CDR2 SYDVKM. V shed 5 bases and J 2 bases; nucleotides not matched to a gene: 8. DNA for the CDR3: TGTGCCAGCAGTCCTCTACAGGGGGAGACCTACGAGCAGTACTTC. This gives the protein CASSPLQGETYEQYF.

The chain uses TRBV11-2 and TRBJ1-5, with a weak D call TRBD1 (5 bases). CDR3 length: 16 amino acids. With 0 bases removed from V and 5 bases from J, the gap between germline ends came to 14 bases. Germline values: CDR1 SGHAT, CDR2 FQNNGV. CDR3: CASSLEEGPVDQPQHF. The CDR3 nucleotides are TGTGCCAGCAGCTTAGAGGAGGGACCTGTCGATCAGCCCCAGCATTTT.

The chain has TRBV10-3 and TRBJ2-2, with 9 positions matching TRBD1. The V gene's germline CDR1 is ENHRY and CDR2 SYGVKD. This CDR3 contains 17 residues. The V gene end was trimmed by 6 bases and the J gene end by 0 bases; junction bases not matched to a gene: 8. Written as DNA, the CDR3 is TGTGCCATCAGACCGGGACAGGGCAAAACGAACACCGGGGAGCTGTTTTTT. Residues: CAIRPGQGKTNTGELFF.

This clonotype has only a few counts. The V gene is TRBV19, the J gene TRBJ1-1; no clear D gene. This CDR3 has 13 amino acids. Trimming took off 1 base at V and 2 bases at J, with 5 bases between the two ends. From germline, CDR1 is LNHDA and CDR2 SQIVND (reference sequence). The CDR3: CASSIVLNTEAFF. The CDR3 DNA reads TGTGCCAGTAGTATAGTATTAAACACTGAAGCTTTCTTT.

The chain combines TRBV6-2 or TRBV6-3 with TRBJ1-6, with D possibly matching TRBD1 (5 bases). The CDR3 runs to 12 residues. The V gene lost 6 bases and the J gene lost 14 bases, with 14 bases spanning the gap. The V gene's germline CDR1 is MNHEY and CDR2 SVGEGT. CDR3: CASSNRGGALHF. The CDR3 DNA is TGTGCCAGCAGCAACCGCGGAGGGGCCCTCCACTTT.

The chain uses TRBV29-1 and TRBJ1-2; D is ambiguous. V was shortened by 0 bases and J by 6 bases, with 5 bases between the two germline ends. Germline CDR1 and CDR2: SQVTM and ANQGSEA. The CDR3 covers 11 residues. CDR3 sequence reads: CSVEDHDGYTF. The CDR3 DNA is TGCAGCGTTGAAGATCACGATGGCTACACCTTC.

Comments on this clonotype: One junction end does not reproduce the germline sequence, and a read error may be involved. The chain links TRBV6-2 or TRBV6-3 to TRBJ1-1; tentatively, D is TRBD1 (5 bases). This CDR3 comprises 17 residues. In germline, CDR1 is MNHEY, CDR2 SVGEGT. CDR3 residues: CASSYSAGPIQNTEAFF. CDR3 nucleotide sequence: TGTGCCAGTAGTTACTCGGCAGGGCCGATTCAGAACACTGAAGCTTTCTTT.